The TCR beta chain under discussion was sequenced for a study of breast tumors, draining lymph nodes, adjacent tissues. The study, taken as a whole, reports: Tumor and nontumor repertoires were significantly more similar in luminal-like than in basal-like breast cancer.

As to this clonotype: Its target is not known.

Each CDR3 protein gets one entry after TCRdb re-called the multiplex PCR reads with MiXCR. In the table there are nearly 200,000 distinct CDR3 sequences, approximately 33% of which are singletons. The CDR3 is 14 amino acids. Germline V gives CDR1 SQVTM, CDR2 ANQGSEA. J was trimmed by 1 base and V by 2 bases; bases with no gene match: 2. Axillary draining lymph nodes of breast cancer patients supplied the node samples. Specimen: axillary lymph node tissue. The source of this sequence is a female donor with breast cancer. Some clones in this sample may be carry-over from other donors' samples. This chain links TRBV29-1 with TRBJ1-1; TRBD1 matches at 9 bases. As DNA, the CDR3 is TGCAGCGTTGAACCGACAGGGGGGAACACTGAAGCTTTCTTT. Protein: CSVEPTGGNTEAFF.